The 18 T cell receptor beta chains listed next were all sequenced from one sample in a study of T-cell reconstitution after alpha-beta-depleted transplantation in children. During its preparation, the TCRbeta library received unique molecular identifiers. MiXCR was run by TCRdb on the PCR reads, yielding one entry per CDR3 protein. The sample lists about 900,000 distinct CDR3 sequences; about 31% were seen once. The input for sequencing was PBMCs, mostly from graft donor cells, taken 360 days after TCRalphabeta/CD19-depleted stem cell transplant. All receptors derive from a boy younger than two who had a stem cell transplant for SCID, so the T cells may come from the graft donor.

This rearrangement joins TRBV15 to TRBJ1-6; the D gene is possibly TRBD1 (5 bases). The length of the CDR3 is 15 residues. Germline V lookup: CDR1 LNHNV, CDR2 YYDKDF (reference sequence). V lost 9 bases and J 6 bases, leaving 18 bases between the germline ends. DNA of the CDR3: TGTGCCACGCAAAGGAATTCGGGGACTAATTCACCCCTCCACTTT. As protein: CATQRNSGTNSPLHF.

This clonotype was recorded a few times. The chain recombines TRBV29-1 with TRBJ2-3; D might be TRBD2 (7 bases). Looked up from germline, CDR1 is SQVTM and CDR2 is ANQGSEA. The CDR3 contains 14 residues. The ends were cut back, 7 bases at V and 3 bases at J, with 17 bases in the middle. The CDR3 is CSGGSRGQTDTQYF. The CDR3 DNA is TGCAGCGGGGGGTCGCGGGGGCAGACAGATACGCAGTATTTT.

The chain recombines TRBV4-2 with TRBJ1-2; D possibly corresponds to TRBD1 (6 bases). Germline lookup yields CDR1 LGHNA and CDR2 YNFKEQ. Trimming took 0 bases from V and 2 from J, leaving 10 bases between them. The length of the CDR3 is 15 residues. CDR3 coding DNA: TGTGCCAGCAGCCAAGAAAATCAGGGGAACTATGGCTACACCTTC. This gives the protein CASSQENQGNYGYTF.

This clonotype has a handful of counts. The chain carries TRBV5-1 and TRBJ2-3; a weak D match, TRBD1 (5 bases). The V end was cut by 3 bases, the J end by 0 bases, with 17 bases between. Germline CDR1 and CDR2: SGHRS and YFSETQ. CDR3 size: 17 residues. DNA for the CDR3: TGCGCCAGCAGCTCCCAGGGCAGCCAACTTAGCACAGATACGCAGTATTTT. Amino acid sequence: CASSSQGSQLSTDTQYF.

The chain couples TRBV7-9 to TRBJ2-5; no reliable D call. V was shortened by 0 bases and J by 4 bases, with 12 bases between the two germline ends. CDR1 and CDR2 from the germline V gene are SEHNR and FQNEAQ (reference sequence). The CDR3 spans 15 residues. The CDR3, as DNA: TGTGCCAGCAGCTTAGCGCTCGAATCAGCAGAGACCCAGTACTTC. Protein product: CASSLALESAETQYF.

This clonotype has only a few counts. This chain links TRBV7-2 with TRBJ2-2, with D tentatively TRBD1 (6 bases). Trimming shortened V by 5 bases and J by 5 bases, and 15 bases separated the two germline ends. This CDR3 region has 15 residues. CDR1 and CDR2 (germline): SGHTA, FQGNSA. The CDR3 DNA follows: TGTGCCAGCAGCCCGGGACATATCGGGACCGGGGAGCTGTTTTTT. Translating it yields CASSPGHIGTGELFF.

This chain connects TRBV20-1 to TRBJ2-3; D is ambiguous. Germline CDR1 DFQATT, CDR2 SNEGSKA (reference sequence). The CDR3 is 11 amino acids. V was clipped by 2 bases and J by 4 bases, with 4 bases between them. For the CDR3, the DNA is TGCAGTGCTAGAACCCCAGATACGCAGTATTTT. It codes for CSARTPDTQYF.

This clonotype was picked up a small number of times. The V and J genes are TRBV7-9 and TRBJ2-3; D unclear. The V gene lost 1 base and the J gene lost 5 bases, with 13 bases spanning the gap. The V gene's germline CDR1 is SEHNR and CDR2 FQNEAQ (reference sequence). CDR3 length equals 15 residues. The CDR3 DNA sequence: TGTGCCAGCAGCTTAGGGGCGATCCCGTTAGATACGCAGTATTTT. Translation gives CASSLGAIPLDTQYF. The full variable domain, rest sourced from reference TRBV7-9 and TRBJ2-3, is DTGVSQNPRHKITKRGQNVTFRCDPISEHNRLYWYRQTLGQGPEFLTYFQNEAQLEKSRLLSDRFSAERPKGSFSTLEIQRTEQGDSAMYLCASSLGAIPLDTQYFGPGTRLTVL.

In this sample, this clonotype turned up many times. The V call is TRBV5-1, the J call TRBJ2-2; TRBD2 aligns across 9 bases. This CDR3 comprises 16 residues. Germline V gives CDR1 SGHRS, CDR2 YFSETQ. V shed 0 bases, J shed 3 bases, and the junction held 3 bases outside the gene matches. In DNA, the CDR3 is TGCGCCAGCAGCTTGGGACTAGCGGAATACACCGGGGAGCTGTTTTTT. Protein sequence: CASSLGLAEYTGELFF.

This sequence joins TRBV2 and TRBJ2-3; D possibly corresponds to TRBD2 (7 bases). Germline V gene data show CDR1 as SNHLY and CDR2 as FYNNEI. V was trimmed by 9 bases and J by 1 base, leaving 14 bases between them. This CDR3 is 14 amino acids long. CDR3 amino acids: CARRGARGTDTQYF. For the CDR3, the DNA is TGTGCCAGACGGGGGGCCCGGGGCACAGATACGCAGTATTTT. The full variable domain, completed using reference TRBV2 and TRBJ2-3, is EPEVTQTPSHQVTQMGQEVILRCVPISNHLYFYWYRQILGQKVEFLVSFYNNEISEKSEIFDDQFSVERPDGSNFTLKIRSTKLEDSAMYFCARRGARGTDTQYFGPGTRLTVL.

This chain joins TRBV7-9 and TRBJ2-7, with D unresolved. Germline V gives CDR1 SEHNR, CDR2 FQNEAQ (reference sequence). The V gene lost 3 bases and the J gene lost 3 bases, with 9 bases spanning the gap. The CDR3 sequence is 13 residues long. The CDR3 DNA reads TGTGCCAGCAGCTTCCAGGACCTCTACGAGCAGTACTTC. Its translation is CASSFQDLYEQYF.

In its sample, this clonotype was seen many times. The chain carries TRBV5-6 and TRBJ2-6; tentatively, D is TRBD1 (6 bases). The V end was cut by 2 bases, the J end by 2 bases, with 8 bases between. CDR3 size: 15 residues. The germline V gene has CDR1 SGHDT and CDR2 YYEEEE. Written as DNA, the CDR3 is TGTGCCAGCAGCTTACAGGGACCTGGGGCCAACGTCCTGACTTTC. This sequence encodes CASSLQGPGANVLTF.

The CDR3 loop is CASSFLSAGVFQYTDTQYF. The CDR3 nucleotides are TGTGCCAGCAGTTTCTTATCGGCAGGGGTCTTTCAATACACAGATACGCAGTATTTT. This chain joins TRBV28 and TRBJ2-3, with D possibly TRBD1 on 6 matching bases. Germline CDR1 and CDR2: MDHEN and SYDVKM. The CDR3 contains 19 residues. The V gene lost 3 bases and the J gene lost 2 bases, with 24 bases spanning the gap.

The sample holds many counts of this clonotype. The V and J genes are TRBV12-3 or TRBV12-4 and TRBJ2-5, with 8 bases aligning to TRBD1. This CDR3 has 16 residues. Germline trimming cut 6 bases from V and 5 bases from J; bases unmatched to any gene: 14. CDR3 nucleotide sequence: TGTGCCAGCAGCACGGACAGGGACAACGATGTGGAGACCCAGTACTTC. Residues: CASSTDRDNDVETQYF.

The genes are TRBV3-1 and TRBJ2-1, with D unclear. The CDR3 runs to 16 residues. Trimming took 1 base from V and 2 from J, leaving 12 bases between them. Germline V gives CDR1 LGHDT, CDR2 YNNKEL (reference sequence). Here the CDR3 reads CASSQGNLPPYNEQFF. DNA for the CDR3: TGTGCCAGCAGCCAAGGGAACTTACCTCCCTACAATGAGCAGTTCTTC.

V usage is TRBV5-1 and J usage is TRBJ2-7; D uncertain. Deletions cut 1 base from V and 3 bases from J, with 8 bases between. The CDR3 extends over 13 amino acids. Germline assignment: CDR1 SGHRS and CDR2 YFSETQ. The CDR3 sequence is CASSLFTDYEQYF. CDR3 sequence (DNA): TGCGCCAGCAGCTTGTTTACAGACTACGAGCAGTACTTC.

The chain is built from TRBV29-1 and TRBJ2-7; D might be TRBD1 (6 bases). Trimming removed 3 bases from V and 3 bases from J, with 9 bases in between. Germline CDR1 reads SQVTM; CDR2 reads ANQGSEA. CDR3 size: 12 residues. The CDR3 spells CSVEDRNYEQYF. Written as DNA, the CDR3 is TGCAGCGTTGAGGACAGAAACTACGAGCAGTACTTC.

This clonotype was counted only a few times. CDR3 bases: TGTGCCAGCAGCGTAGGACAGGGCGCCGGTTACAATGAGCAGTTCTTC. It encodes CASSVGQGAGYNEQFF. The chain has TRBV9 and TRBJ2-1; 7 positions agree with TRBD1. CDR1 and CDR2 from the germline V gene are SGDLS and YYNGEE. V lost 0 bases, J lost 4 bases, and 7 bases stayed unmatched. The CDR3 is 16 residues long.